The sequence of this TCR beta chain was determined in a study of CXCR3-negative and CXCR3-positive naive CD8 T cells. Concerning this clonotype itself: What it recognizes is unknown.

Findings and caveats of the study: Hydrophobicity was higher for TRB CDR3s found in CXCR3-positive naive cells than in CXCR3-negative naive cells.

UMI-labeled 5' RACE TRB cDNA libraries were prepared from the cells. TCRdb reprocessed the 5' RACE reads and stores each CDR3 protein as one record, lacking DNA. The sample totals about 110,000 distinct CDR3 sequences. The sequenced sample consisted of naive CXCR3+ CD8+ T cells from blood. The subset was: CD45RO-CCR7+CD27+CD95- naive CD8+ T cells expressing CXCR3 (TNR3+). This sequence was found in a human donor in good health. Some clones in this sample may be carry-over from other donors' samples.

The CDR3 here is CSVVGGEATEAFF. The V call is TRBV29-1, the J call TRBJ1-1; the D call from TCRdb, TRBD1, cannot be confirmed without DNA. This CDR3 region has 13 residues. Germline V gene sequence: CDR1 SQVTM, CDR2 ANQGSEA.